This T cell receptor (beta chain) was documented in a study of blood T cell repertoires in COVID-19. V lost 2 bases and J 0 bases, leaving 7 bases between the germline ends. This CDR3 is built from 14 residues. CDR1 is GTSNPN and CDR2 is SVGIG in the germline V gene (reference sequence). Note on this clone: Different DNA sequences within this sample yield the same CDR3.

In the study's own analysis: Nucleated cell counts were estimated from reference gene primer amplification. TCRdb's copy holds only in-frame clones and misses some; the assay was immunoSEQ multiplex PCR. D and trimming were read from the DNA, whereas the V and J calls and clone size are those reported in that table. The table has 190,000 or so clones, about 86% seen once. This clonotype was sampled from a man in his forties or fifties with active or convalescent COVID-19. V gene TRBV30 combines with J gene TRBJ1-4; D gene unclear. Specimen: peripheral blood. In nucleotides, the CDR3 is TGTGCCTGGAGTCGTGGAGCAACTAATGAAAAACTGTTTTTT. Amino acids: CAWSRGATNEKLFF.